This entry is about one T cell receptor beta chain. The sample belongs to a study of control samples from healthy donors and cancer patients. Profiling relied on immunoSEQ multiplex PCR, and the TCRdb table lists in-frame clones only, not all of them. The sample shows tens of thousands of clones, 91% of them seen only once. The CDR3 runs to 14 residues. CDR1 is MGHDK, CDR2 SYGVNS, per germline. The J segment lost 2 bases and the V segment lost 5 bases, leaving 4 bases of the junction unmatched. The sample consisted of blood. This chain connects TRBV25-1 to TRBJ2-7; 9 bases match TRBD1. The clonotype originates from a young man in good health. CDR3 region: CASSQRQGAYEQYF. In DNA, the CDR3 is TGTGCCAGCAGTCAAAGACAGGGGGCCTACGAGCAGTACTTC.